This TCR beta chain was profiled in a study of cytomegalovirus exposure and HLA in healthy donors. This PCR relied on a set of 60 Vbeta primers and 13 Jbeta primers. Only in-frame clones appear in the TCRdb table, and some are missing; sequencing was by immunoSEQ multiplex PCR. The sample lists tens of thousands of clones, 63% seen once, with about 6.7% in the top ten. The sample was PBMCs. The origin of this receptor is a woman in her thirties in good health and CMV-seronegative.

The CDR3 sequence: CASSETGGGQPQHF. CDR3 bases: TGTGCCAGCAGCGAAACAGGGGGCGGTCAGCCCCAGCATTTT. This sequence joins TRBV2 and TRBJ1-5; 9 bases align to TRBD1. CDR1 is SNHLY, CDR2 FYNNEI, per germline. V was pared by 6 bases and J by 6 bases, with 6 bases of the junction left unmatched. This CDR3 contains 14 residues.